This is a list of T cell receptor beta chains from one sample in a study of blood T cell repertoires in COVID-19. Sequencing used immunoSEQ multiplex PCR; TCRdb keeps in-frame clones, though not all of them. The sample consists of roughly 60,000 clones, just under 80% of them appearing once. The material sequenced was peripheral blood. Receptors were obtained from a human donor in a cohort sampled during active COVID-19. Both conserved end residues are part of each CDR3. Each record gives: V gene, clone size, J gene, D gene, CDR3 protein, CDR3 DNA. A D gene is named only where the DNA matches it firmly. Not every row has a clone size; where given, it reads once, few, many or a size class.

>TRBV7-9|.|TRBJ1-1|.
CASSFTTEAFF
TGTGCCAGCAGCTTTACTACCGAAGCTTTCTTT
>TRBV2|.|TRBJ1-3|TRBD1
CASSLTGGPGNTIYF
TGTGCCAGCAGCTTGACAGGGGGGCCTGGAAACACCATATATTTT
>TRBV4-3|few|TRBJ2-7|TRBD1
CASSQTGVEQYF
TGCGCCAGCAGCCAGACAGGGGTCGAGCAGTACTTC
>TRBV5-1|.|TRBJ2-3|TRBD2
CASSFGGGGRTDTQYF
TGCGCCAGCAGTTTCGGCGGGGGGGGACGCACAGATACGCAGTATTTT
>TRBV24-1|.|TRBJ2-7|.
CATRYLECEQYF
TGTGCCACCCGATACTTGGAGTGCGAGCAGTACTTC
>TRBV7-2|.|TRBJ1-1|TRBD1
CASSLVYRGEDTEAFF
TGTGCCAGCAGCTTAGTCTACAGGGGAGAGGACACTGAAGCTTTCTTT
>TRBV5-4|.|TRBJ2-5|.
CASSQQGFETQYF
TGTGCCAGCAGCCAACAGGGCTTCGAGACCCAGTACTTC
>TRBV7-3|.|TRBJ1-2|TRBD1
CASSPTGQGAGGYTF
TGTGCCAGCAGCCCAACGGGTCAGGGGGCAGGAGGCTACACCTTC
>TRBV6-2/TRBV6-3|.|TRBJ2-7|.
CASSSRRTAPANYEQYF
TGTGCCAGCAGCTCAAGAAGGACAGCCCCGGCGAACTACGAGCAGTACTTC
>TRBV11-2|once|TRBJ2-7|TRBD2
CASSVTSDYEQYF
TGTGCCAGCAGCGTCACTAGCGACTACGAGCAGTACTTC
>TRBV20-1|.|TRBJ2-1|.
CRASGGGEQFF
TGCAGGGCCTCAGGAGGAGGTGAGCAGTTCTTC
>TRBV7-9|once|TRBJ1-1|.
CASSLGRTEAFF
TGTGCCAGCAGCTTAGGTCGCACTGAAGCTTTCTTT
>TRBV25-1|few|TRBJ2-7|TRBD2
CASRGEGGLAYEQYF
TGTGCCAGCAGGGGAGAAGGGGGACTAGCCTACGAGCAGTACTTC
>TRBV5-4|.|TRBJ2-1|TRBD2
CASSSRDYSHEQFF
TGTGCCAGCAGCTCCCGGGACTATTCCCATGAGCAGTTCTTC
>TRBV19|.|TRBJ1-1|.
CASIPGGMNTEAFF
TGTGCCAGTATCCCCGGAGGAATGAACACTGAAGCTTTCTTT
>TRBV7-8|.|TRBJ2-2|.
CASSTRGGRGGELFF
TGTGCCAGCAGCACCCGAGGGGGGAGGGGCGGGGAGCTGTTTTTT
>TRBV4-1|.|TRBJ1-5|.
CASSQTSRVEPQHF
TGCGCCAGCAGCCAAACGAGCAGGGTTGAGCCCCAGCATTTT
>TRBV7-2|.|TRBJ2-7|TRBD1
CASSFFAGQGGRWYEQYF
TGTGCCAGCAGCTTCTTTGCCGGACAGGGGGGGAGATGGTACGAGCAGTACTTC
>TRBV28|few|TRBJ2-7|.
CASSLPAGSKGEQYF
TGTGCCAGCAGTTTACCCGCAGGGTCAAAGGGAGAGCAGTACTTC
>TRBV11-3|few|TRBJ2-2|.
CASTNYGGTGELFF
TGTGCCAGCACGAACTACGGGGGAACCGGGGAGCTGTTTTTT
>TRBV9|.|TRBJ1-5|.
CASSRNEYGAGQPQHF
TGTGCCAGCAGTCGGAACGAGTATGGGGCTGGGCAGCCCCAGCATTTT
>TRBV4-3|.|TRBJ2-1|.
CASSQDGGPGGIYEQFF
TGCGCCAGCAGCCAAGATGGGGGGCCAGGGGGGATCTATGAGCAGTTCTTC
>TRBV11-2|.|TRBJ2-1|.
CASSLSPQGGEQFF
TGTGCCAGCAGCTTAAGTCCACAGGGAGGGGAGCAGTTCTTC
>TRBV7-3|.|TRBJ1-2|.
CASSPQGNGYGYTF
TGTGCCAGCAGTCCGCAGGGTAATGGCTATGGCTACACCTTC
>TRBV4-1|.|TRBJ1-4|.
CASSQVGGALREKLFF
TGCGCCAGCAGCCAAGTAGGGGGGGCGCTTAGAGAAAAACTGTTTTTT
>TRBV5-1|.|TRBJ2-5|TRBD2
CASSPTSGGQETQYF
TGCGCCAGCAGCCCGACTAGCGGGGGGCAGGAGACCCAGTACTTC
>TRBV19|.|TRBJ2-7|TRBD1
CASTTGDSSYEQYF
TGTGCCAGTACCACCGGGGACAGCAGCTACGAGCAGTACTTC
>TRBV11-3|.|TRBJ2-4|TRBD1
CASSPGTGGGWFTKNIQYF
TGTGCCAGCAGCCCAGGGACAGGGGGCGGCTGGTTTACCAAAAACATTCAGTACTTC
>TRBV6-2/TRBV6-3|.|TRBJ2-1|.
CASSRGGSYNEQFF
TGTGCCAGCAGTAGGGGGGGCTCCTACAATGAGCAGTTCTTC
>TRBV6-6|.|TRBJ2-7|TRBD2
CASRPLAGVVEQYF
TGTGCCAGCAGACCCCTAGCGGGAGTAGTCGAGCAGTACTTC
>TRBV7-2|.|TRBJ2-3|TRBD2
CASSLISATLREGPDTQYF
TGTGCCAGCAGCTTAATTAGTGCCACTCTGCGGGAGGGCCCGGATACGCAGTATTTT
>TRBV18|.|TRBJ2-2|TRBD1
CASSPPGQSNTGELFF
TGTGCCAGCTCACCCCCGGGACAGTCGAACACCGGGGAGCTGTTTTTT
>TRBV3-1/TRBV3-2|.|TRBJ1-1|.
CASSHRDLNTEAFF
TGTGCCAGCAGTCACAGGGATCTGAACACTGAAGCTTTCTTT
>TRBV18|.|TRBJ2-1|TRBD2
CASSPIATSGLYNEQFF
TGTGCCAGCTCACCGATCGCGACTAGCGGATTATACAATGAGCAGTTCTTC
>TRBV19|.|TRBJ2-2|TRBD1
CASSSPRDRGGELFF
TGTGCCAGTAGCTCGCCTCGGGACAGAGGGGGGGAGCTGTTTTTT
>TRBV5-4|.|TRBJ2-3|.
CASSRTTGPSTDTQYF
TGTGCCAGCAGTAGAACCACAGGGCCTAGCACAGATACGCAGTATTTT
>TRBV2|few|TRBJ1-4|TRBD1
CASRDQGAGEKLFF
TGTGCCAGCAGGGATCAGGGGGCAGGTGAAAAACTGTTTTTT
>TRBV30|.|TRBJ2-4|TRBD1
CAWTGTANIQYF
TGTGCCTGGACCGGGACAGCCAACATTCAGTACTTC
>TRBV2|.|TRBJ1-2|TRBD1
CASSDRTGFGYTF
TGTGCCAGCAGCGACCGGACAGGGTTTGGCTACACCTTC
>TRBV7-9|.|TRBJ2-1|TRBD2
CASSLALAGYNEQFF
TGTGCCAGCAGCTTAGCGTTAGCGGGATACAATGAGCAGTTCTTC
>TRBV11-3|.|TRBJ1-1|.
CASSFLQGATEAFF
TGTGCCAGCAGCTTTCTGCAAGGAGCAACTGAAGCTTTCTTT
>TRBV20-1|.|TRBJ2-4|TRBD1
CSASLTGVRKNIQYF
TGCAGTGCTAGTTTGACAGGGGTGCGCAAAAACATTCAGTACTTC
>TRBV7-7|few|TRBJ2-2|.
CASSRNSGNTGELFF
TGTGCCAGCAGCCGTAACTCGGGTAACACCGGGGAGCTGTTTTTT
>TRBV3-1/TRBV3-2|few|TRBJ2-5|TRBD1
CASSLQTGQETQYF
TGTGCCAGCAGCCTTCAGACAGGGCAAGAGACCCAGTACTTC
>TRBV18|.|TRBJ2-5|TRBD2
CASSSQTSGGDLMRETQYF
TGTGCCAGCTCATCGCAGACTAGCGGGGGCGACCTCATGCGGGAGACCCAGTACTTC
>TRBV30|.|TRBJ1-5|TRBD1
CAWSRGQNNQPQHF
TGTGCCTGGAGTAGGGGGCAGAACAATCAGCCCCAGCATTTT